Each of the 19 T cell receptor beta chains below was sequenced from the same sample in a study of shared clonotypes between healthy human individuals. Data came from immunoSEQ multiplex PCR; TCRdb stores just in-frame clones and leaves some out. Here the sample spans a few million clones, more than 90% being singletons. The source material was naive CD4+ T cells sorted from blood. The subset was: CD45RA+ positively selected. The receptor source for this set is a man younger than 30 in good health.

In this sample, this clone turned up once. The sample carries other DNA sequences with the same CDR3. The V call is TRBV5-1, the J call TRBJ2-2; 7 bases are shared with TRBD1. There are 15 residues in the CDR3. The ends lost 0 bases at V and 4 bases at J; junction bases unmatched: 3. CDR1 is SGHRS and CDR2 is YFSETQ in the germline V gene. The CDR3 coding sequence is TGCGCCAGCAGCTTGGCACAGGGGTCCACCGGGGAGCTGTTTTTT. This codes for CASSLAQGSTGELFF. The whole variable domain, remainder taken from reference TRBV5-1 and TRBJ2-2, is KAGVTQTPRYLIKTRGQQVTLSCSPISGHRSVSWYQQTPGQGLQFLFEYFSETQRNKGNFPGRFSGRQFSNSRSEMNVSTLELGDSALYLCASSLAQGSTGELFFGEGSRLTVL.

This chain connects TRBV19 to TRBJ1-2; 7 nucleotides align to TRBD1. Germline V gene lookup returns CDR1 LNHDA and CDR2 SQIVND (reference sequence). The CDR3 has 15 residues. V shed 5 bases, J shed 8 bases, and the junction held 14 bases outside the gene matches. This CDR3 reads CASSRRTTGDQGYTF. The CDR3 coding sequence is TGTGCCAGTAGTCGCCGGACTACAGGGGATCAAGGCTACACCTTC. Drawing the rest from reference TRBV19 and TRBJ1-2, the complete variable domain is DGGITQSPKYLFRKEGQNVTLSCEQNLNHDAMYWYRQDPGQGLRLIYYSQIVNDFQKGDIAEGYSVSREKKESFPLTVTSAQKNPTAFYLCASSRRTTGDQGYTFGSGTRLTVV.

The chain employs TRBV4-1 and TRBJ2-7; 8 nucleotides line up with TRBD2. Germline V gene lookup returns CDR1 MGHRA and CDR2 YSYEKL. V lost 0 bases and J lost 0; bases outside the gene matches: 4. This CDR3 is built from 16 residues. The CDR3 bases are TGCGCCAGCAGCCAAGATGTGGCGGGGGGCTCCTACGAGCAGTACTTC. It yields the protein CASSQDVAGGSYEQYF.

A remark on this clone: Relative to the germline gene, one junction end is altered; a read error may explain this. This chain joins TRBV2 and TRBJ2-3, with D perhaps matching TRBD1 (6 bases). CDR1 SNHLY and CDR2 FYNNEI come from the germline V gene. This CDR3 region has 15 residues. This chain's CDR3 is CASSEQGKSTDTQYF. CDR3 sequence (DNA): TGTGCCAGCAGTGAACAGGGGAAAAGCACAGATACACAGTATTTT. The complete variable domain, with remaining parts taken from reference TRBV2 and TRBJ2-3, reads EPEVTQTPSHQVTQMGQEVILRCVPISNHLYFYWYRQILGQKVEFLVSFYNNEISEKSEIFDDQFSVERPDGSNFTLKIRSTKLEDSAMYFCASSEQGKSTDTQYFGPGTRLTVL.

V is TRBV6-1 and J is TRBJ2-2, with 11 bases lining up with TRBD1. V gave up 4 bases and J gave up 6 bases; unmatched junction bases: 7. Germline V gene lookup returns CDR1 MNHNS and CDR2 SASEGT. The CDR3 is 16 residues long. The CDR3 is CASSVEDRGLAGELFF. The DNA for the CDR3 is TGTGCCAGCAGTGTAGAGGACAGGGGGCTGGCCGGGGAGCTGTTTTTT.

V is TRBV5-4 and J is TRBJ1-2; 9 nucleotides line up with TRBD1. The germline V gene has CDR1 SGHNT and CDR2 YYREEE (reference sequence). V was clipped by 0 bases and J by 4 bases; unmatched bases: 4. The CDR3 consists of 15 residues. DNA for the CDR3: TGTGCCAGCAGCTTGGGAGACAGGGGGGCCTATGGCTACACCTTC. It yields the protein CASSLGDRGAYGYTF.

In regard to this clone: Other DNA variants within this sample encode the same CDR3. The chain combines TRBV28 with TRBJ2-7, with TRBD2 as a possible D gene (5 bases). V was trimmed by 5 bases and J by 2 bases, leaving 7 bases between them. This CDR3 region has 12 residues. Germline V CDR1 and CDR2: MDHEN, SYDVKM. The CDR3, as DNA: TGTGCCAGCAGTCCGGGGACCTACGAGCAGTACTTC. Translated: CASSPGTYEQYF.

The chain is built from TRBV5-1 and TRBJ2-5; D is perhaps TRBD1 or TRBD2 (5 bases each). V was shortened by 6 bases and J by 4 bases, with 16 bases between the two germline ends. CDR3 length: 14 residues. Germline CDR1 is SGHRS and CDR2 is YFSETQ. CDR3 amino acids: CASTPSGGVETQYF. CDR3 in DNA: TGCGCCAGCACCCCGTCTGGGGGTGTAGAGACCCAGTACTTC.

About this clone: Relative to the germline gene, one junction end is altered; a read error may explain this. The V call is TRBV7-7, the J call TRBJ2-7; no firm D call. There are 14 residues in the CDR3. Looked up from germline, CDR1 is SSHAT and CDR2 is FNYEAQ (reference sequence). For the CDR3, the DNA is TGTGCTAGCAGCTTAGGACCCCCTTCCTACGAGCAGTACTTC. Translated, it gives CASSLGPPSYEQYF.

CDR3 in DNA: TGTGCCAGCAGTTACTCGGACAGGGCGAGTAATGGCTACACCTTC. Protein product: CASSYSDRASNGYTF. The chain recombines TRBV6-5 with TRBJ1-2; 8 nucleotides align to TRBD1. The CDR3 has 15 residues. V trimming: 0 bases; J trimming: 6 bases; junction bases outside the gene matches: 6. Germline-derived CDR1 and CDR2 are MNHEY and SVGAGI.

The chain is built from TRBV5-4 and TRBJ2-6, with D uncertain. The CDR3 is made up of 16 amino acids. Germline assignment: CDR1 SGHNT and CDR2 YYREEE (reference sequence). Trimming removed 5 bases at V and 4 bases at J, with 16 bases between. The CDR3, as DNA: TGTGCCAGCAGTTCGGCGGACCCTAGAGGGGCCAACGTCCTGACTTTC. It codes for CASSSADPRGANVLTF.

Written as DNA, the CDR3 is TGCGCCAGCAGCCAAGAGGGTGAAGGGGGCTACGAGCAGTACTTC. It codes for CASSQEGEGGYEQYF. This sequence joins TRBV4-1 and TRBJ2-7; tentative D call: TRBD1 (6 bases). The CDR3 extends over 15 amino acids. Trimming cost V 0 bases and J 3 bases, with 12 bases left between them. In germline, CDR1 is MGHRA, CDR2 YSYEKL.

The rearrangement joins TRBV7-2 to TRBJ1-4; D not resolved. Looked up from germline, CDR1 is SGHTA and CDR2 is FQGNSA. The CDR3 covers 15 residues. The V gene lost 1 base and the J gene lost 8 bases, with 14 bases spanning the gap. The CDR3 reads CASSLDGSPREKLFF. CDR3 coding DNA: TGTGCCAGCAGCTTAGACGGCAGTCCCAGGGAAAAACTGTTTTTT.

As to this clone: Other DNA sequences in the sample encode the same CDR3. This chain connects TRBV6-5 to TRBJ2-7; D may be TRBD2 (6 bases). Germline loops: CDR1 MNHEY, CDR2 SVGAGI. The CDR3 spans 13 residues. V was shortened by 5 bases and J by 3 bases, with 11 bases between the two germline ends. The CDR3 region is CASSPRGNYEQYF. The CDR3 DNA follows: TGTGCCAGCAGTCCCCGGGGGAACTACGAGCAGTACTTC.

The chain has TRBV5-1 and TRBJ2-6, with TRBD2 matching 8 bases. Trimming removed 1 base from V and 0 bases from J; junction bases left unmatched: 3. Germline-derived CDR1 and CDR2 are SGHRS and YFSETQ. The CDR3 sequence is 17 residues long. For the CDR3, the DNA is TGCGCCAGCAGCTTGTCGGGAGGGACCTCTGGGGCCAACGTCCTGACTTTC. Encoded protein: CASSLSGGTSGANVLTF.

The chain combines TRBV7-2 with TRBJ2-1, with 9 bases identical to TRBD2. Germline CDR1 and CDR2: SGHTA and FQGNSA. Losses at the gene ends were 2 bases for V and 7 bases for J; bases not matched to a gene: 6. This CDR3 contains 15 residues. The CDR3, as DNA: TGTGCCAGCAGCTTATACATGACTAGCGGTAATGAGCAGTTCTTC. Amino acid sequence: CASSLYMTSGNEQFF.

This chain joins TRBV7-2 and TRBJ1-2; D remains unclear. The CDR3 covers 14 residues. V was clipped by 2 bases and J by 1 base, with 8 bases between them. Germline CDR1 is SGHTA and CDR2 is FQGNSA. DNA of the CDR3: TGTGCCAGCAGCTTAACCTGGATTAACTATGGCTACACCTTC. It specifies CASSLTWINYGYTF.

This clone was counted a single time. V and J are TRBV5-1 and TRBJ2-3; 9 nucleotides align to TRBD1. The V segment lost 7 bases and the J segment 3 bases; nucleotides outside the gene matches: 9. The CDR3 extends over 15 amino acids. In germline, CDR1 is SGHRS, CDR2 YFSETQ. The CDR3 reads CASGPGTGLTDTQYF. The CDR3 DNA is TGCGCCAGCGGTCCCGGGACAGGGTTGACAGATACGCAGTATTTT.

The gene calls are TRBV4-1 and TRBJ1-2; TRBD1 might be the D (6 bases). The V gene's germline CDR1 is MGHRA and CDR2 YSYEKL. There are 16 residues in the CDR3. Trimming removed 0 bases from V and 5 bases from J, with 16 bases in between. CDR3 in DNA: TGCGCCAGCAGCCAAGACCAGCCGGGGGCGATATATGGCTACACCTTC. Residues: CASSQDQPGAIYGYTF.